This T cell receptor beta chain was captured in a study of cytomegalovirus exposure and HLA in healthy donors. Trimming took 6 bases from V and 1 from J; bases not matched to a gene: 3. There are 15 residues in the CDR3. The germline V gene encodes CDR1 ENHRY and CDR2 SYGVKD. Profiled with immunoSEQ multiplex PCR; TCRdb holds only in-frame clones, not every one. The data hold approximately 65,000 clones, with approximately 96% observed a single time. This clonotype originated in a woman under 30 in good health and CMV-seropositive. Sequenced sample: PBMCs. The chain joins TRBV10-3 to TRBJ2-1; 10 nucleotides align to TRBD2. CDR3 protein: CAISQAGGSYNEQFF. As DNA, the CDR3 is TGTGCCATCAGCCAAGCGGGAGGGTCCTACAATGAGCAGTTCTTC.